The present T cell receptor beta chain was sequenced within a study of blood T cell repertoires in COVID-19. Study details: PBMCs, B-cell-depleted T cells, or T cells were the source of the cDNA or gDNA that made up the material.

Original data processing: Amplification of reference gene primers provided the estimated nucleated cell counts. Sequenced by immunoSEQ multiplex PCR; TCRdb stores in-frame clones only, minus some. The D gene and trimming were derived from the DNA, and the V and J assignments and clone size from that table. Counted here are more than 350,000 clones, 80% to 90% occurring once; the ten biggest clones make up about 1%. Participant age was roughly 18 to 90 years, and participants resided in fewer than 30 US areas. Donors in Cohort 3 counted as recovered after two negative PCRs, clearance, or symptom resolution. Trimming left V 0 bases short and J 0 bases short, with 9 bases between. The CDR3 spans 16 residues. Germline CDR1 reads MGHRA; CDR2 reads YSYEKL.

Sequencing was carried out using PBMCs or T cells enriched from blood (not recorded which). The TCR sequence derives from a man younger than 35 who had recovered from COVID-19. The rearrangement joins TRBV4-1 to TRBJ1-3; D remains ambiguous. The CDR3 region is CASSQDAGVSGNTIYF. The DNA of the CDR3 is TGCGCCAGCAGCCAAGATGCGGGAGTCTCTGGAAACACCATATATTTT.